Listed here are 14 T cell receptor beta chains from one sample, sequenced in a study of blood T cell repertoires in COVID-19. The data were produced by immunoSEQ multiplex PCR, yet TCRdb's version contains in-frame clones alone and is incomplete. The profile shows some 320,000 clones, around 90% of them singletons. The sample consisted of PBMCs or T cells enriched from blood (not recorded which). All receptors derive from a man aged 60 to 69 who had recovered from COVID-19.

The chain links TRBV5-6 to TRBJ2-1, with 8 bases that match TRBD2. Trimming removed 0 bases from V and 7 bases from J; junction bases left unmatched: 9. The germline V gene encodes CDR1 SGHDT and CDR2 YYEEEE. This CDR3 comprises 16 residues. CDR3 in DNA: TGTGCCAGCAGCTTGGCGGCTAGCGGGCATGGGAATGAGCAGTTCTTC. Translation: CASSLAASGHGNEQFF.

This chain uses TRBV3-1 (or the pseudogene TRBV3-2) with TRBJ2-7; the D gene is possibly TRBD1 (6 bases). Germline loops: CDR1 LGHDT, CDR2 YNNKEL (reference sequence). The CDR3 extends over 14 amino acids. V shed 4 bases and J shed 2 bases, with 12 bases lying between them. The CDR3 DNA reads TGTGCCAGCAGCCGACCGGACAGCCCCTACGAGCAGTACTTC. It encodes CASSRPDSPYEQYF.

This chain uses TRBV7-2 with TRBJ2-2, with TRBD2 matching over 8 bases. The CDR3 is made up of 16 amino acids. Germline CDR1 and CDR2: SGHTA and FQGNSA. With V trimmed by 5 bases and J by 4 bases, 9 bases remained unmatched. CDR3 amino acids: CASSRPSGGGTGELFF. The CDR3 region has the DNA TGTGCCAGCAGCCGCCCAAGCGGGGGAGGCACCGGGGAGCTGTTTTTT.

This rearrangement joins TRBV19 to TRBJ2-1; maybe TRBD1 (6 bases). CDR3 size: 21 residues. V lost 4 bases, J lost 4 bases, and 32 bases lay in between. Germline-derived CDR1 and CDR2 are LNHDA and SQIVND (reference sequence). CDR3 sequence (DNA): TGTGCCAGTAGTAGGGGGTCGACGGACAGCTCTTACGGAGCCACTTACAATGAGCAGTTCTTC. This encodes CASSRGSTDSSYGATYNEQFF.

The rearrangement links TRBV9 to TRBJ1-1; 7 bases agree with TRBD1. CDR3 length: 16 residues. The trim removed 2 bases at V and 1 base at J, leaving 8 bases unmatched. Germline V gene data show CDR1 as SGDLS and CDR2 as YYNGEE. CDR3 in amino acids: CASSVRDSVANTEAFF. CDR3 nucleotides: TGTGCCAGCAGCGTCCGGGACAGTGTCGCGAACACTGAAGCTTTCTTT.

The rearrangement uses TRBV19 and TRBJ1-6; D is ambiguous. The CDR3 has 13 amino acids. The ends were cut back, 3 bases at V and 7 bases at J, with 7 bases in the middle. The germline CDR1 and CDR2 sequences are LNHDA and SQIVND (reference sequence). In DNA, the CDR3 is TGTGCCAGTAGTATGGCGGGGAATTCACCCCTCCACTTT. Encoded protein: CASSMAGNSPLHF. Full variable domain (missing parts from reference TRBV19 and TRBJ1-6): DGGITQSPKYLFRKEGQNVTLSCEQNLNHDAMYWYRQDPGQGLRLIYYSQIVNDFQKGDIAEGYSVSREKKESFPLTVTSAQKNPTAFYLCASSMAGNSPLHFGNGTRLTVT.

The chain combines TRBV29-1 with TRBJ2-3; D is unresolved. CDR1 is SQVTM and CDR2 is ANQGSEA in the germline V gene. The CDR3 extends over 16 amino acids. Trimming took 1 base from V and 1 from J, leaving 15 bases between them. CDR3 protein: CSVEGGERFGTDTQYF. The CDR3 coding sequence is TGCAGCGTTGAAGGAGGAGAGAGATTTGGCACAGATACGCAGTATTTT.

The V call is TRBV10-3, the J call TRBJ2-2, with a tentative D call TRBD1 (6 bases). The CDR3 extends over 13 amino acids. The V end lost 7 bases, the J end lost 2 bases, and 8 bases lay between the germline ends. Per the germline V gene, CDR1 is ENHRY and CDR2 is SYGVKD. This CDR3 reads CAIMGTNTGELFF. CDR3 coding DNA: TGTGCCATCATGGGGACAAACACCGGGGAGCTGTTTTTT.

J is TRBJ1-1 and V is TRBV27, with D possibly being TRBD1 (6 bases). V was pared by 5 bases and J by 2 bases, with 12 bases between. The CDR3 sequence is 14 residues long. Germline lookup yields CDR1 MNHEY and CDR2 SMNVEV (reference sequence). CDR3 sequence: CASSAYRENTEAFF. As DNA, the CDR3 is TGTGCCAGCAGTGCCTACAGGGAAAACACTGAAGCTTTCTTT.

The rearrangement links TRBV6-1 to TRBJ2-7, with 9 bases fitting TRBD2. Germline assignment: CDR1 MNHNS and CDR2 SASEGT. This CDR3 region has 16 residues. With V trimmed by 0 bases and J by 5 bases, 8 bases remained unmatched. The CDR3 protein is CASSEARSGRSNEQYF. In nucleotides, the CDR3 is TGTGCCAGCAGTGAAGCGAGGAGCGGGAGGAGCAACGAGCAGTACTTC.

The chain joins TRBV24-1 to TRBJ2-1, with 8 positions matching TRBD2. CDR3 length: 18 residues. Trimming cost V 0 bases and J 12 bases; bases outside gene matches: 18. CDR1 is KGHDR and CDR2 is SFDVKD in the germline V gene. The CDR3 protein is CATSDLWFPGGRTAWQFF. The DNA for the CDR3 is TGTGCCACCAGTGATTTGTGGTTTCCCGGCGGGAGGACCGCCTGGCAGTTCTTC.

The CDR3 DNA reads as TGTGCCAGCAGTTTCTCCCCGACAGAAGAGACCCAGTACTTC. It yields the protein CASSFSPTEETQYF. This chain connects TRBV5-4 to TRBJ2-5, with D possibly being TRBD1 (5 bases). Trimming pared 5 bases from V and 3 bases from J, leaving 14 bases between. Looked up from germline, CDR1 is SGHNT and CDR2 is YYREEE (reference sequence). There are 14 residues in the CDR3.

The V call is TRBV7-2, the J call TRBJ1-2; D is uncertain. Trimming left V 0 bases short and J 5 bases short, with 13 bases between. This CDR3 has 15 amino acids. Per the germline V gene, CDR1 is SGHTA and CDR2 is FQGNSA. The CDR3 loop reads CASSLAHRSSYGYTF. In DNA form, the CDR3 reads TGTGCCAGCAGCTTAGCGCATCGATCCAGTTATGGCTACACCTTC.

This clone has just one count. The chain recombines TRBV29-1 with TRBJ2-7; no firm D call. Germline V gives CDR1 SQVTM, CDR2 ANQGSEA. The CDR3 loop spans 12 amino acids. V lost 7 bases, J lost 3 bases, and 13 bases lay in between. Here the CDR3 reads CSALGNHYEQYF. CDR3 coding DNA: TGCAGCGCCCTCGGTAACCACTACGAGCAGTACTTC.